The 18 T cell receptor beta chains listed next were all sequenced from one sample in a study of OX40 agonist ivuxolimab in advanced cancers. The repertoire was sequenced with immunoSEQ multiplex PCR; TCRdb's copy has only in-frame clones and lacks some. The repertoire includes 77,000 or so clones, about 87% of them detected once, and around 0.54% sits in the top ten. This material consisted of CD4+ or CD8+ T cells sorted from blood, taken in a trial of the OX40 agonist ivuxolimab. The receptors were sampled from an adult with an advanced solid tumor such as melanoma, head and neck, liver or kidney cancer.

The chain recombines TRBV6-5 with TRBJ2-7, with TRBD1 matching 9 bases. This CDR3 contains 15 residues. CDR1 and CDR2 from the germline V gene are MNHEY and SVGAGI. The trim removed 6 bases at V and 3 bases at J, leaving 9 bases unmatched. The CDR3 nucleotides are TGTGCCAGCAGGGCAAGTCGGGACAGGGACTACGAGCAGTACTTC. Amino acids: CASRASRDRDYEQYF.

The genes are TRBV11-2 and TRBJ2-7; D gene uncertain. V lost 0 bases, J lost 7 bases, and 16 bases lay in between. The CDR3 has 15 amino acids. Germline CDR1 is SGHAT and CDR2 is FQNNGV. The chain's CDR3 is CASSLDNVEGREQYF. The CDR3 coding sequence is TGTGCCAGCAGCTTAGATAACGTGGAAGGGCGGGAGCAGTACTTC.

The chain recombines TRBV2 with TRBJ2-7; D call uncertain. CDR1 is SNHLY and CDR2 is FYNNEI in the germline V gene. V was trimmed by 4 bases and J by 4 bases, leaving 14 bases between them. This CDR3 is built from 14 residues. The CDR3 sequence: CASSVDPAIYEQYF. The CDR3 DNA reads as TGTGCCAGCAGTGTCGACCCAGCCATTTACGAGCAGTACTTC.

This chain joins TRBV29-1 and TRBJ2-3; no definite D call. The CDR3 length is 12 residues. Trimming shortened V by 4 bases and J by 6 bases, and 11 bases separated the two germline ends. CDR1 SQVTM and CDR2 ANQGSEA come from the germline V gene. CDR3 in DNA: TGCAGCGTTGGTCAAGAAACCGATACGCAGTATTTT. It specifies CSVGQETDTQYF.

V and J are TRBV25-1 and TRBJ2-7, with D uncertain. V was clipped by 2 bases and J by 2 bases, with 10 bases between them. The CDR3 totals 14 residues. Germline CDR1 MGHDK, CDR2 SYGVNS. CDR3 in amino acids: CASSERILPYEQYF. CDR3 DNA sequence: TGTGCCAGCAGTGAAAGGATATTACCCTACGAGCAGTACTTC.

The genes are TRBV4-1 and TRBJ2-6, with D perhaps TRBD1 (8 bases). Germline CDR1 and CDR2: MGHRA and YSYEKL. V lost 0 bases, J lost 0 bases, and 18 bases lay in between. This CDR3 region has 20 residues. Here the CDR3 reads CASSQEGRDRLTSGANVLTF. The CDR3 coding sequence is TGCGCCAGCAGCCAAGAAGGGAGGGACAGGCTTACCTCTGGGGCCAACGTCCTGACTTTC.

The chain uses TRBV27 and TRBJ2-5; D gene ambiguous. The J call is uncertain, as TRBJ2-7 better fits the DNA end. The CDR3 runs 16 residues. Germline CDR1 reads MNHEY; CDR2 reads SMNVEV (reference sequence). This CDR3 reads CASSAIHSASSYEQYF. In DNA form, the CDR3 reads TGTGCCAGCAGCGCTATACATTCGGCGAGCTCCTACGAGCAGTACTTC.

The chain is built from TRBV5-1 and TRBJ1-5; D ambiguous. CDR1 and CDR2 (germline): SGHRS, YFSETQ. The CDR3 has 14 amino acids. V lost 0 bases and J 2 bases, leaving 6 bases between the germline ends. This CDR3 reads CASSLESGNQPQHF. CDR3 coding DNA: TGCGCCAGCAGCTTGGAGAGTGGCAATCAGCCCCAGCATTTT.

This chain links TRBV4-3 with TRBJ2-7; 8 bases map to TRBD2. Germline assignment: CDR1 LGHNA and CDR2 YSLEER. V shed 1 base, J shed 7 bases, and the junction held 9 bases outside the gene matches. This CDR3 contains 15 residues. The CDR3 reads CASSQGSGGVREQYF. DNA of the CDR3: TGCGCCAGCAGCCAAGGCTCGGGGGGGGTGAGGGAGCAGTACTTC.

This clone was observed a handful of times. The chain couples TRBV30 to TRBJ2-5; TRBD1 aligns across 7 bases. Per germline, CDR1 GTSNPN and CDR2 SVGIG (reference sequence). The CDR3 length is 15 residues. V gave up 1 base and J gave up 7 bases; unmatched junction bases: 12. CDR3 loop: CAWSGDSWGKVTQYF. Written as DNA, the CDR3 is TGTGCCTGGAGTGGGGACAGTTGGGGCAAGGTGACCCAGTACTTC.

By share of the sample, this clone is medium-sized. This rearrangement joins TRBV27 to TRBJ1-1; D may be TRBD1 (5 bases). V lost 0 bases and J lost 5, with 13 bases in between. Germline lookup yields CDR1 MNHEY and CDR2 SMNVEV (reference sequence). CDR3 size: 15 residues. The chain's CDR3 is CASSLSGTLGTEAFF. Written as DNA, the CDR3 is TGTGCCAGCAGTTTATCCGGGACGCTCGGGACTGAAGCTTTCTTT.

DNA of the CDR3: TGTGCCAGCTCTCCTTCACCGCAAGGGAGCGGTTATACGCAGTATTTT. Residues: CASSPSPQGSGYTQYF. The V call is TRBV18, the J call TRBJ2-3, with a weak D call TRBD2 (5 bases). The CDR3 runs 16 residues. V was trimmed by 6 bases and J by 7 bases, leaving 23 bases between them. The germline gives CDR1 KGHSH, CDR2 LQKENI.

The V gene is TRBV6-1, the J gene TRBJ1-4; D unresolved. Germline loops: CDR1 MNHNS, CDR2 SASEGT. The CDR3 loop spans 13 amino acids. V lost 1 base and J 4 bases, leaving 4 bases between the germline ends. CDR3 nucleotide sequence: TGTGCCAGCAGTGAAGTCAGTAATGAAAAACTGTTTTTT. Its protein product is CASSEVSNEKLFF.

The chain couples TRBV2 to TRBJ1-2, with a weak D call TRBD1 (5 bases). The length of the CDR3 is 13 residues. CDR1 is SNHLY, CDR2 FYNNEI, per germline. Trimming cost V 11 bases and J 2 bases, with 15 bases left between them. CDR3 coding DNA: TGTGCCGGTACCGGGACGGTGAACTATGGCTACACCTTC. Translated, it gives CAGTGTVNYGYTF.

The chain joins TRBV9 to TRBJ1-1; D gene ambiguous. Germline CDR1 is SGDLS and CDR2 is YYNGEE. Trimming removed 0 bases at V and 0 bases at J, with 6 bases between. This CDR3 contains 14 residues. The CDR3 coding sequence is TGTGCCAGCAGCGTAGACAGAATGAACACTGAAGCTTTCTTT. Protein: CASSVDRMNTEAFF.

V is TRBV18 and J is TRBJ2-7; D is perhaps TRBD2 (5 bases). The ends were cut back, 6 bases at V and 4 bases at J, with 19 bases in the middle. The CDR3 spans 15 residues. Germline lookup yields CDR1 KGHSH and CDR2 LQKENI. The CDR3 coding sequence is TGTGCCAGCTCGTCCCGGGGTTTGGTAGAATACGAGCAGTACTTC. The encoded protein is CASSSRGLVEYEQYF. Filled out from reference TRBV18 and TRBJ2-7, the complete variable domain reads NAGVMQNPRHLVRRRGQEARLRCSPMKGHSHVYWYRQLPEEGLKFMVYLQKENIIDESGMPKERFSAEFPKEGPSILRIQQVVRGDSAAYFCASSSRGLVEYEQYFGPGTRLTVT.

The chain couples TRBV5-6 to TRBJ2-7, with D tentatively TRBD1 (6 bases). The CDR3 has 13 residues. Germline loops: CDR1 SGHDT, CDR2 YYEEEE. Between the trimmed V and J ends, which lost 1 base and 2 bases, there was a span of 7 bases. The chain's CDR3 is CASSLQGPYEQYF. CDR3 DNA sequence: TGTGCCAGCAGCTTGCAGGGGCCCTACGAGCAGTACTTC.

This rearrangement joins TRBV19 to TRBJ1-4; D gene unclear. The germline CDR1 and CDR2 sequences are LNHDA and SQIVND (reference sequence). V was shortened by 3 bases and J by 8 bases, with 13 bases between the two germline ends. The CDR3 has 14 residues. Here the CDR3 reads CASSIFHLDEKLFF. The DNA of the CDR3 is TGTGCCAGTAGTATTTTTCATCTCGACGAAAAACTGTTTTTT.